The subject of this entry is one T cell receptor beta chain. These data belong to a study of blood T cell repertoires in COVID-19. In the study overall: Some COVID-19 samples were acute and others convalescent; all came from the United States, Italy and Spain.

The authors' processing: Nucleated cell number was recorded as an estimate derived from reference gene primer amplification. Profiled with immunoSEQ multiplex PCR; TCRdb holds only in-frame clones, not every one. V, J and clone size are taken as reported in that table, and D and trimming were inferred from the DNA itself. Here the sample spans tens of thousands of clones, roughly 80% being singletons. This CDR3 is built from 14 residues. Trimming cost V 5 bases and J 4 bases; bases outside gene matches: 4. Per the germline V gene, CDR1 is SEHNR and CDR2 is FQNEAQ (reference sequence). The receptor comes from a human donor in a cohort sampled during active COVID-19. Input material: peripheral blood. The chain joins TRBV7-9 to TRBJ1-2; 10 bases are a match to TRBD1. The CDR3 DNA reads TGTGCCAGCAGCGCTCGGGACAGGGGCTATGGCTACACCTTC. Its protein product is CASSARDRGYGYTF.